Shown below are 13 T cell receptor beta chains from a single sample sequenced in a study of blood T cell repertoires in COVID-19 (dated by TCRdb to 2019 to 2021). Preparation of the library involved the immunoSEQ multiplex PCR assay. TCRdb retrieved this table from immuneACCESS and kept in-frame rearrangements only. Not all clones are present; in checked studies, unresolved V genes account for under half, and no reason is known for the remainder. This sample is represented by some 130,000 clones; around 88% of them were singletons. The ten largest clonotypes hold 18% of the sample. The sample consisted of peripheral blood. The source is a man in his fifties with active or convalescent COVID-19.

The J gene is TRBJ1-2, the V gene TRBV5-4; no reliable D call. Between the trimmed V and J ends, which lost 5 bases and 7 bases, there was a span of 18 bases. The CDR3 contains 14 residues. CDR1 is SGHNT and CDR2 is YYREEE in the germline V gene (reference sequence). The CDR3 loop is CASSHVEASGGYTF. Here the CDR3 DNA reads TGTGCCAGCAGTCATGTAGAGGCGTCTGGTGGCTACACCTTC.

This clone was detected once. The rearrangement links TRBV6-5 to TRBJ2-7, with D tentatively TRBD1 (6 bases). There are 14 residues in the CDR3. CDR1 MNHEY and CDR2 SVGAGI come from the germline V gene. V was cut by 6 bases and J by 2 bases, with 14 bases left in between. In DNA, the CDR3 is TGTGCCAGCAGGCGAGCCCAGGGGCCCTACGAGCAGTACTTC. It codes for CASRRAQGPYEQYF.

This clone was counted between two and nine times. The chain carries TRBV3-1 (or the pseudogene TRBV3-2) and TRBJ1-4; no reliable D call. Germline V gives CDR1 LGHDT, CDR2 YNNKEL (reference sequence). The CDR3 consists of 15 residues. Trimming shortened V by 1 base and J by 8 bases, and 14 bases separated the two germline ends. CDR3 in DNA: TGTGCCAGCAGCCAAGCTGGCCAGGAAAACGAAAAACTGTTTTTT. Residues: CASSQAGQENEKLFF.

This CDR3 is CASSLAGDRTEAFF. The CDR3, as DNA: TGCGCCAGCAGCTTGGCGGGGGATCGCACTGAAGCTTTCTTT. The genes are TRBV5-1 and TRBJ1-1; a possible D gene is TRBD1 (5 bases). Trimming took 0 bases from V and 4 from J, leaving 10 bases between them. The CDR3 spans 14 residues. Germline V gene lookup returns CDR1 SGHRS and CDR2 YFSETQ.

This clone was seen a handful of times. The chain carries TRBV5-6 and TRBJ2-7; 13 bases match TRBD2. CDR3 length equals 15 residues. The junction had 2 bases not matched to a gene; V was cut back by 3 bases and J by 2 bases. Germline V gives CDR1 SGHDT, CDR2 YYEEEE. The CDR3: CASSSTSGGPYEQYF. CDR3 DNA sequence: TGTGCCAGCAGCTCGACTAGCGGGGGGCCCTACGAGCAGTACTTC.

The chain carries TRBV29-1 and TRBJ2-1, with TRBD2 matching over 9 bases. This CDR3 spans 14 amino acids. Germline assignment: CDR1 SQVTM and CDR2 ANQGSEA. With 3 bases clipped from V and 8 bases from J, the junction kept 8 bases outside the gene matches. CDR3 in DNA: TGCAGCGTTGAGGCGGGAGCGGGGGGAGATGAGCAGTTCTTC. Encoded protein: CSVEAGAGGDEQFF.

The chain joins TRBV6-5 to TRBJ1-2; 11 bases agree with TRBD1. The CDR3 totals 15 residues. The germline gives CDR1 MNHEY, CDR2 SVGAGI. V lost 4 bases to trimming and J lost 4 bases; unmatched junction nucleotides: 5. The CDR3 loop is CASSSPGQGAYGYTF. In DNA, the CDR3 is TGTGCCAGCAGTTCCCCAGGACAGGGGGCCTATGGCTACACCTTC.

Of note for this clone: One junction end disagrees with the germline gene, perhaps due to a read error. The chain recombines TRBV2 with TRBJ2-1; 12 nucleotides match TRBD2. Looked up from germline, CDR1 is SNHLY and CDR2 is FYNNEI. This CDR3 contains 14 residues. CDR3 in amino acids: CASSRLAGAGERFF. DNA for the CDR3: TGTGCCAGCAGCCGACTAGCGGGAGCAGGAGAGCGGTTCTTC. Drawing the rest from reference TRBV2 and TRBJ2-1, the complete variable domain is EPEVTQTPSHQVTQMGQEVILRCVPISNHLYFYWYRQILGQKVEFLVSFYNNEISEKSEIFDDQFSVERPDGSNFTLKIRSTKLEDSAMYFCASSRLAGAGERFFGPGTRLTVL.

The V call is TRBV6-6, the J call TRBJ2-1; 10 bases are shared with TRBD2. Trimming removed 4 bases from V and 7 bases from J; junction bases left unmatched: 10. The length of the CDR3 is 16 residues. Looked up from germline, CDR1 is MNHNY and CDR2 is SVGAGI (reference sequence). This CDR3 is CASSFLWTSGTNEQFF. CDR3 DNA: TGTGCCAGCAGTTTTTTATGGACTAGCGGTACGAATGAGCAGTTCTTC.

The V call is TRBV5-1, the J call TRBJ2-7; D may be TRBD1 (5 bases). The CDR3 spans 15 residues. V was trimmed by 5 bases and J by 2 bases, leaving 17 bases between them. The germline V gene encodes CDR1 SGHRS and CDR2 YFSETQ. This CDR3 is CASSPTQGPAYEQYF. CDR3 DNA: TGCGCCAGCAGTCCAACCCAGGGCCCGGCCTACGAGCAGTACTTC. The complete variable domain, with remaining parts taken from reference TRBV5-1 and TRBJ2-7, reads KAGVTQTPRYLIKTRGQQVTLSCSPISGHRSVSWYQQTPGQGLQFLFEYFSETQRNKGNFPGRFSGRQFSNSRSEMNVSTLELGDSALYLCASSPTQGPAYEQYFGPGTRLTVT.

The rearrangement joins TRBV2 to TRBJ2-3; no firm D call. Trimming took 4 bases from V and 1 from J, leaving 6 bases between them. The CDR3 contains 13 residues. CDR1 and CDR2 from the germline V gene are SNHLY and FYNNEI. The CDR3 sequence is CASSVARTDTQYF. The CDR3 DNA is TGTGCCAGCAGTGTGGCCCGCACAGATACGCAGTATTTT. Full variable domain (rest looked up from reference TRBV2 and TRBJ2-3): EPEVTQTPSHQVTQMGQEVILRCVPISNHLYFYWYRQILGQKVEFLVSFYNNEISEKSEIFDDQFSVERPDGSNFTLKIRSTKLEDSAMYFCASSVARTDTQYFGPGTRLTVL.

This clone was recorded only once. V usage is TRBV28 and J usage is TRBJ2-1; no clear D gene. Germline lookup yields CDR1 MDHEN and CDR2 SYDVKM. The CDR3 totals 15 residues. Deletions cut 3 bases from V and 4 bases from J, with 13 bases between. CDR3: CASSFVTGGYNEQFF. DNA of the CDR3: TGTGCCAGCAGTTTCGTCACGGGTGGGTACAATGAGCAGTTCTTC.

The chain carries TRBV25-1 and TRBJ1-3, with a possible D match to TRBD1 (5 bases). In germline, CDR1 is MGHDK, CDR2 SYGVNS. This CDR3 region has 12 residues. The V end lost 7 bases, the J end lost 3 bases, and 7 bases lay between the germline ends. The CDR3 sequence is CASTGGGNTIYF. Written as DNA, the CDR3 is TGTGCCAGCACCGGGGGTGGAAACACCATATATTTT.